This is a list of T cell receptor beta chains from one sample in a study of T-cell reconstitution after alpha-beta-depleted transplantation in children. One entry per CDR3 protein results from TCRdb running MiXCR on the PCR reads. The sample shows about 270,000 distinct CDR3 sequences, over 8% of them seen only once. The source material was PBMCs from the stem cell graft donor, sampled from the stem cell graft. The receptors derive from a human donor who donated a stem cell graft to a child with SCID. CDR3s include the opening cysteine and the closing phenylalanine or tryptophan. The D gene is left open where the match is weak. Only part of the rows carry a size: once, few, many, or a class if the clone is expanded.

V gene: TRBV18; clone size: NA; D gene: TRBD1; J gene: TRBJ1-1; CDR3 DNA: TGTGCCAGCTCTCGGACAGGAGCGGACACTGAAGCTTTCTTT; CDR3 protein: CASSRTGADTEAFF
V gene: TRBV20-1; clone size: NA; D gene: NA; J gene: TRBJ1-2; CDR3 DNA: TGCAGTGCTAGAGAACGGGAGAGATATGGCTACACCTTC; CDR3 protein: CSARERERYGYTF
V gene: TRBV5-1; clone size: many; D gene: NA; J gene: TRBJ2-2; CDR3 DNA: TGCGCCAGCAGCTTGGGAAGGGGAGTGAACACCGGGGAGCTGTTTTTT; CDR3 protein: CASSLGRGVNTGELFF
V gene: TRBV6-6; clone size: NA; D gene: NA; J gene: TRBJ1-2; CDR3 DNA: TGTGCCAGCAGTTACACCCCTTTCGATGGCTACACCTTC; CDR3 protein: CASSYTPFDGYTF
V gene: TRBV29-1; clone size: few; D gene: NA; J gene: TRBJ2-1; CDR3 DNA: TGCAGCGTTGAAGACCCGATCAGGGTCAATGAGCAGTTCTTC; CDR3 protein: CSVEDPIRVNEQFF
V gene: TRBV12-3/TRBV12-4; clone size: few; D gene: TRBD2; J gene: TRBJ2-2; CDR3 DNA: TGTGCCAGCAGTGGACTAGGGGGGGAGCTGTTTTTT; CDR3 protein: CASSGLGGELFF
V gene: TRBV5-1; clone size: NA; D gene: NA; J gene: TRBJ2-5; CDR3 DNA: TGCGCCAGCAGTGCTAAAGAGACCCAGTACTTC; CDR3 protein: CASSAKETQYF
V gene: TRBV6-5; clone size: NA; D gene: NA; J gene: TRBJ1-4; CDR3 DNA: TGTGCCAGCAGTTACCCGGGGGGGGCGACTAATGAAAAACTGTTTTTT; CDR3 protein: CASSYPGGATNEKLFF
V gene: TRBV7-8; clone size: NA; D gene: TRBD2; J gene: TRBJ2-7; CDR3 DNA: TGTGCCAGCAGCTTAATGGCTAGCGGATCGTCCTACGAGCAGTACTTC; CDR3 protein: CASSLMASGSSYEQYF
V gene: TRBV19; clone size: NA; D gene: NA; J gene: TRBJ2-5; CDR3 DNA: TGTGCCAGTAGTAAGACAGGTAGCCAAGAGACCCAGTACTTC; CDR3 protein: CASSKTGSQETQYF
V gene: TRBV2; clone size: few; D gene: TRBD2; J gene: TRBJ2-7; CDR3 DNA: TGTGCCAGCAGCCGGACTAGCGGGGGGTCGTACGAGCAGTACTTC; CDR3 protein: CASSRTSGGSYEQYF
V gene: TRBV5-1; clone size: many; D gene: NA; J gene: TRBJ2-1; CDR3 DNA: TGCGCCAGCTGGGGGAGACCTGGCTACAATGAGCAGTTCTTC; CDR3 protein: CASWGRPGYNEQFF
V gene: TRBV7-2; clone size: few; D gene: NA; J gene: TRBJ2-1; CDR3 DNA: TGTGCCAGCAGCCTCAAGACAGGTACCTACAATGAGCAGTTCTTC; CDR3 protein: CASSLKTGTYNEQFF
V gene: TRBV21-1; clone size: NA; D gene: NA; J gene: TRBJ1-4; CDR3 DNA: TGTGCCAGCAGCATTGATGAAAAACTGTTTTTT; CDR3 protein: CASSIDEKLFF
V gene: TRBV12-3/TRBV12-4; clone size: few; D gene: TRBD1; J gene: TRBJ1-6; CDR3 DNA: TGTGCCAGCCGAACAACAGGGGTTCTTAATTCACCCCTCCACTTT; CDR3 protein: CASRTTGVLNSPLHF
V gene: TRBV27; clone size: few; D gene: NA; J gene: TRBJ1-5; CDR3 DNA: TGTGCCAGCAGTTCCGGTTGGAGTCAGCCCCAGCATTTT; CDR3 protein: CASSSGWSQPQHF
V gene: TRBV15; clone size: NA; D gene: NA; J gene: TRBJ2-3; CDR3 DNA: TGTGCCACCAGCAGAGACACCACTAGCACAGATACGCAGTATTTT; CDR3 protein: CATSRDTTSTDTQYF
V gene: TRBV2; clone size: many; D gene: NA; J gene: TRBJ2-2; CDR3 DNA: TGTGCCAGCAGTGAACAGGGAAGGGAGCTGTTTTTT; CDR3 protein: CASSEQGRELFF
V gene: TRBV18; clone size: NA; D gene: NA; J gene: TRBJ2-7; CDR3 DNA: TGTGCCAGCTCACCATTCGAAAGCTCCTACGAGCAGTACTTC; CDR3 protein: CASSPFESSYEQYF
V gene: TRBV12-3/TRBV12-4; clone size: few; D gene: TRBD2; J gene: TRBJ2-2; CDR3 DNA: TGTGCCAGCAGCCAAGGACTAGCGGGGTTTGGCGGGGAGCTGTTTTTT; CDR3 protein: CASSQGLAGFGGELFF
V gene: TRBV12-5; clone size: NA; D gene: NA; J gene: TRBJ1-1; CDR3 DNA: TGTGCTAGTGGTTTGGTTCAGGGGACTGAAGCTTTCTTT; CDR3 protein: CASGLVQGTEAFF
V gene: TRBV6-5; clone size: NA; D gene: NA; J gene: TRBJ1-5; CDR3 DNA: TGTGCCAGCAGTTACTCAGCTATGGGGAATAGCAATCAGCCCCAGCATTTT; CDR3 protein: CASSYSAMGNSNQPQHF
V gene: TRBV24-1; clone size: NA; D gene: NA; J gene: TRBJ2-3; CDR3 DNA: TGTGCCACCAGTGACCAGGGTCTTGGCACAGATACGCAGTATTTT; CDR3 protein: CATSDQGLGTDTQYF
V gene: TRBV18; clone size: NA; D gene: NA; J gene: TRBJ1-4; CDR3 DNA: TGTGCCAGCTCGCGCAACAGGGCAACTAATGAAAAACTGTTTTTT; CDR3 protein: CASSRNRATNEKLFF
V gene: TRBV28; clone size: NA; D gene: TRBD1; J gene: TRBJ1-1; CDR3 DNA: TGTGCCAGCAGCGACGTTGGACAGGGTTTCACTGAAGCTTTCTTT; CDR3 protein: CASSDVGQGFTEAFF
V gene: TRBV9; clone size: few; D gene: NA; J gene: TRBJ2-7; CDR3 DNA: TGTGCCAGCAGCACAAACAGCGGCTCCTACGAGCAGTACTTC; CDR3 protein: CASSTNSGSYEQYF
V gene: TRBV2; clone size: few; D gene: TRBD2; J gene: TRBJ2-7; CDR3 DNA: TGTGCCAGCAGTGATCCTAGGGCGGGGGAGACCTCCTACGAGCAGTACTTC; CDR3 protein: CASSDPRAGETSYEQYF
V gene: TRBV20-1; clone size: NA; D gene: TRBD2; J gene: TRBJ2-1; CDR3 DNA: TGCAGTGCAGGGGTAGCGGGGGGCTACAATGAGCAGTTCTTC; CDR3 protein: CSAGVAGGYNEQFF